The 10 T cell receptor beta chains presented below share a single source sample, sequenced in a study of T cell changes during pregnancy in multiple sclerosis. Some clones are missing from TCRdb's copy, which holds only in-frame ones; the method was immunoSEQ multiplex PCR. The repertoire has some 64,000 clones, less than 95% of them found once; the top ten carry roughly 2.2%. The sequencing used peripheral blood, collected in the second trimester of pregnancy. The receptors here all came from a female donor in good health, enrolled as a control in a pregnancy study.

This clone is a singleton in its sample. This chain links TRBV5-4 with TRBJ2-3, with 9 bases lining up with TRBD2. Per the germline V gene, CDR1 is SGHNT and CDR2 is YYREEE (reference sequence). The CDR3 contains 16 residues. V was clipped by 3 bases and J by 2 bases; unmatched bases: 7. CDR3 sequence (DNA): TGTGCCAGCAGCTCGAAGCGGGGGGCCCCCACAGATACGCAGTATTTT. Translation gives CASSSKRGAPTDTQYF.

The rearrangement uses TRBV5-1 and TRBJ2-5; D is perhaps TRBD2 (7 bases). Germline CDR1 is SGHRS and CDR2 is YFSETQ. CDR3 size: 11 residues. Trimming removed 6 bases at V and 5 bases at J, with 8 bases between. The CDR3 DNA sequence: TGCGCCAGCAAGGGGGGGGAGACCCAGTACTTC. The encoded protein is CASKGGETQYF.

The chain combines TRBV6-5 with TRBJ2-2, with D perhaps matching TRBD2 (6 bases). Trimming took off 1 base at V and 0 bases at J, with 9 bases between the two ends. Germline V lookup: CDR1 MNHEY, CDR2 SVGAGI. This CDR3 is built from 16 residues. The CDR3 region is CASSYYGGSNTGELFF. The DNA for the CDR3 is TGTGCCAGCAGTTACTATGGGGGGTCGAACACCGGGGAGCTGTTTTTT.

CDR3 in amino acids: CATKTGGPGSGNTIYF. The CDR3 nucleotides read TGTGCCACCAAGACGGGGGGCCCCGGCTCTGGAAACACCATATATTTT. The genes are TRBV10-3 and TRBJ1-3; perhaps TRBD1 as D (6 bases). CDR1 ENHRY and CDR2 SYGVKD come from the germline V gene. The CDR3 spans 16 residues. Trimming took 10 bases from V and 0 from J, leaving 19 bases between them.

This rearrangement joins TRBV30 to TRBJ1-2; weak D call: TRBD1 (6 bases). The CDR3 is 12 amino acids. Trimming took off 4 bases at V and 4 bases at J, with 10 bases between the two ends. Looked up from germline, CDR1 is GTSNPN and CDR2 is SVGIG (reference sequence). CDR3 bases: TGTGCCTGGATCAGAGGGGGCTATGGCTACACCTTC. This translates into CAWIRGGYGYTF.

V and J are TRBV19 and TRBJ2-3; D remains ambiguous. Trimming stripped 5 bases from V and 5 bases from J, with 11 bases between. This CDR3 spans 13 amino acids. CDR1 and CDR2 (germline): LNHDA, SQIVND (reference sequence). The CDR3: CASSPAPGDTQYF. In DNA form, the CDR3 reads TGTGCCAGTAGTCCCGCTCCGGGAGATACGCAGTATTTT.

This chain links TRBV13 with TRBJ2-5; D perhaps matches TRBD2 (5 bases). This CDR3 has 13 amino acids. The V gene's germline CDR1 is PRHDT and CDR2 FYEKMQ (reference sequence). V was cut by 5 bases and J by 0 bases, with 7 bases left in between. CDR3 loop: CASSLEDQETQYF. DNA for the CDR3: TGTGCCAGCAGCCTGGAGGACCAAGAGACCCAGTACTTC. The whole variable domain, remainder taken from reference TRBV13 and TRBJ2-5, is AAGVIQSPRHLIKEKRETATLKCYPIPRHDTVYWYQQGPGQDPQFLISFYEKMQSDKGSIPDRFSAQQFSDYHSELNMSSLELGDSALYFCASSLEDQETQYFGPGTRLLVL.

The chain joins TRBV29-1 to TRBJ1-4; unclear D gene. The CDR3 consists of 14 residues. The germline V gene encodes CDR1 SQVTM and CDR2 ANQGSEA. The germline V and J ends were trimmed by 1 base and 0 bases, with 6 bases remaining between them. The CDR3 DNA is TGCAGCGTTGAAGCCCCCTCAACTAATGAAAAACTGTTTTTT. Translation gives CSVEAPSTNEKLFF. Using reference TRBV29-1 and TRBJ1-4 for the parts outside the CDR3, the full variable domain is SAVISQKPSRDICQRGTSLTIQCQVDSQVTMMFWYRQQPGQSLTLIATANQGSEATYESGFVIDKFPISRPNLTFSTLTVSNMSPEDSSIYLCSVEAPSTNEKLFFGSGTQLSVL.

The rearrangement uses TRBV5-1 and TRBJ2-7; 12 nucleotides match TRBD2. The trim removed 0 bases at V and 3 bases at J, leaving 7 bases unmatched. The CDR3 is made up of 17 amino acids. Germline assignment: CDR1 SGHRS and CDR2 YFSETQ. The CDR3 DNA sequence: TGCGCCAGCAGCTTGGAGGCTAGCGGGAGGGCCTTCTACGAGCAGTACTTC. It translates to CASSLEASGRAFYEQYF.

The chain carries TRBV7-6 and TRBJ2-7; 12 nucleotides line up with TRBD2. V was pared by 3 bases and J by 4 bases, with 10 bases of the junction left unmatched. This CDR3 contains 17 residues. From germline, CDR1 is SGHVS and CDR2 FNYEAQ. The CDR3 bases are TGTGCCAGCAGCTTGACTAGCGGGAGCTCCTTGGAGTACGAGCAGTACTTC. Amino acids: CASSLTSGSSLEYEQYF.